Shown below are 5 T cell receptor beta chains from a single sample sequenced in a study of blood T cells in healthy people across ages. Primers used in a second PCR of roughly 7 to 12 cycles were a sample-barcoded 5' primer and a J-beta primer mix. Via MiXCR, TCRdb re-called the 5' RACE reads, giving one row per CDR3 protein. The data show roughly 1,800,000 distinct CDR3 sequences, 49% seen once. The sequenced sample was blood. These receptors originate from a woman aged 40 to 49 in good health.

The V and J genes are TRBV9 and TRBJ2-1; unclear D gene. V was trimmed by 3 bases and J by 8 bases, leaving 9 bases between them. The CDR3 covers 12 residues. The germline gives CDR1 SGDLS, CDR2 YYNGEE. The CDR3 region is CASSGRNDEQFF. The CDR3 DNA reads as TGTGCCAGCAGCGGCAGGAATGATGAGCAGTTCTTC.

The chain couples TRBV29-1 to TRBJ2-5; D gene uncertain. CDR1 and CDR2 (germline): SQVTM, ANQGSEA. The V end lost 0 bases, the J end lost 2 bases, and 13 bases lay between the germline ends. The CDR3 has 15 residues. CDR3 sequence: CSVEDLRMGQETQYF. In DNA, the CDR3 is TGCAGCGTTGAAGATCTTCGGATGGGGCAAGAGACCCAGTACTTC.

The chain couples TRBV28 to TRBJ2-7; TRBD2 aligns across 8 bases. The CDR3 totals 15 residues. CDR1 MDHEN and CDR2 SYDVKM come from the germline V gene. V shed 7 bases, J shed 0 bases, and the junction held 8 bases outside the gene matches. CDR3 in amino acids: CASIPRGGSSYEQYF. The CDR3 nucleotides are TGTGCCAGCATCCCCCGGGGGGGCTCCTCCTACGAGCAGTACTTC.

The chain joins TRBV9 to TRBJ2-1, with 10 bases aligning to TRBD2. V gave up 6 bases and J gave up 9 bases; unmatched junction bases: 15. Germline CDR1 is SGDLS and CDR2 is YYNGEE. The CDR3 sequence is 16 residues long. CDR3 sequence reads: CASTGGSSGGFTEQFF. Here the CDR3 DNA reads TGTGCCAGCACCGGGGGGTCTAGCGGGGGTTTTACTGAGCAGTTCTTC.

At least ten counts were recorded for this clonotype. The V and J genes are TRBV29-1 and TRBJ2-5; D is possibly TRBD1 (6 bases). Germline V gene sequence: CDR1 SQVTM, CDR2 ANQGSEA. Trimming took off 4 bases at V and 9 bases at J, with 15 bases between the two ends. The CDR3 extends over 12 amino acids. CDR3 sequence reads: CSVVGGRRAQYF. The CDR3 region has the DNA TGCAGCGTTGTTGGGGGCCGTAGGGCCCAGTACTTC.